The clone carrying this T cell receptor (beta chain) was seen repeatedly, ten times or more. The antigen remains unidentified. CDR3 length: 13 residues. Trimming left V 1 base short and J 8 bases short, with 11 bases between. Germline CDR1 and CDR2: LGHNA and YSLEER. Each sequencing run yielded over 160 million TCR-beta sequences from 15-18 subjects. TCRdb redid the calling of the 5' RACE reads with MiXCR, one entry per CDR3 protein. Of about 92,000 distinct CDR3 sequences listed, under 4.5% are singletons. This sample is drawn from a study of neurological immune-mediated disorders. Study results and limitations: Patients with HTLV-1-associated myelopathy showed the most TCR clonal expansion. Those with multiple sclerosis showed the least, falling below healthy controls. There was no clinical or MRI feature that was associated with the multiple sclerosis repertoire cluster. Expanded clones shared no CDR3 amino acid sequences across subjects, suggesting private repertoires in all groups.

The chain recombines TRBV4-3 with TRBJ1-1, with TRBD1 as a possible D gene (5 bases). The material sequenced was PBMCs. The source is a woman between 45 and 60 years old with multiple sclerosis. CDR3 nucleotides: TGCGCCAGCAGCCAAGCGGGGCCCCTCGAAGCTTTCTTT. Amino acids: CASSQAGPLEAFF.